These 26 T cell receptor beta chains were sequenced from one sample in a study of beta chain features in type 1 diabetes. Reverse transcribing all isolated RNA meant expressed TCRB transcripts were sequenced. The assay was immunoSEQ multiplex PCR, and TCRdb's table has in-frame clones only and misses some. The sample shows hundreds of thousands of clones, around 16% of them seen only once. The sequenced material came from naive CD4+ T cells from blood. The receptor set was obtained from a man aged 18 to 30 in good health.

The chain joins TRBV7-9 to TRBJ2-7, with 7 bases identical to TRBD1. CDR3 size: 13 residues. Trimming took 5 bases from V and 3 from J; bases not matched to a gene: 4. CDR1 is SEHNR and CDR2 is FQNEAQ in the germline V gene (reference sequence). CDR3 sequence reads: CASSLGQYYEQYF. In DNA form, the CDR3 reads TGTGCCAGCAGCCTGGGACAGTACTACGAGCAGTACTTC.

This chain connects TRBV7-2 to TRBJ2-1; 9 positions agree with TRBD2. This CDR3 is built from 15 residues. The germline V gene has CDR1 SGHTA and CDR2 FQGNSA. The V gene end was trimmed by 1 base and the J gene end by 10 bases; junction bases not matched to a gene: 8. CDR3 sequence: CASSLGLAVGWEQFF. The CDR3 DNA follows: TGTGCCAGCAGCTTAGGACTAGCGGTAGGGTGGGAGCAGTTCTTC.

The V gene is TRBV25-1, the J gene TRBJ2-1; D remains ambiguous. CDR1 is MGHDK and CDR2 is SYGVNS in the germline V gene. This CDR3 comprises 15 residues. V lost 4 bases to trimming and J lost 4 bases, with 14 bases between them. CDR3 coding DNA: TGTGCCAGCAGTGCCTCTCTGCGATTTTACAATGAGCAGTTCTTC. Amino acids: CASSASLRFYNEQFF.

This clone showed up just a few times. The CDR3 coding sequence is TGTGCCAGCAGCCCCGACAGGGCCGCTGGAAACACCATATATTTT. It is translated as CASSPDRAAGNTIYF. The chain links TRBV7-2 to TRBJ1-3, with TRBD1 matching 7 bases. This CDR3 is 15 amino acids long. The V gene end was trimmed by 5 bases and the J gene end by 2 bases; junction bases not matched to a gene: 6. The germline V gene has CDR1 SGHTA and CDR2 FQGNSA.

J is TRBJ2-5 and V is TRBV5-1; 9 bases map to TRBD2. CDR1 is SGHRS, CDR2 YFSETQ, per germline. CDR3 size: 15 residues. The J segment lost 4 bases and the V segment lost 0 bases, leaving 4 bases of the junction unmatched. The CDR3: CASSLALSGGETQYF. CDR3 bases: TGCGCCAGCAGCTTGGCCCTTAGCGGGGGAGAGACCCAGTACTTC.

This clone was counted between two and nine times. V usage is TRBV6-5 and J usage is TRBJ2-1, with 8 bases matching TRBD1. The trim removed 7 bases at V and 6 bases at J, leaving 2 bases unmatched. Germline V lookup: CDR1 MNHEY, CDR2 SVGAGI. The CDR3 has 12 residues. CDR3 DNA: TGTGCCAGCATCGGACAGGGCAATGAGCAGTTCTTC. Translation gives CASIGQGNEQFF.

The chain employs TRBV9 and TRBJ1-1; TRBD1 is a possible D gene (5 bases). Per the germline V gene, CDR1 is SGDLS and CDR2 is YYNGEE. The germline V and J ends were trimmed by 4 bases and 1 base, with 17 bases remaining between them. This CDR3 spans 16 amino acids. In DNA, the CDR3 is TGTGCCAGCAGCTCCTTCCGGGGCTTTTCGAACACTGAAGCTTTCTTT. This gives the protein CASSSFRGFSNTEAFF.

This clone was picked up a small number of times. This rearrangement joins TRBV7-9 to TRBJ2-5; D not resolved. CDR3 length equals 12 residues. CDR1 and CDR2 (germline): SEHNR, FQNEAQ (reference sequence). V was clipped by 3 bases and J by 5 bases, with 7 bases between them. CDR3 coding DNA: TGTGCCAGCAGCTTCACTCGGGAGACCCAGTACTTC. Protein: CASSFTRETQYF.

The CDR3 protein is CSVERVAVKQFF. The CDR3 DNA sequence: TGCAGCGTTGAAAGGGTGGCGGTTAAGCAGTTCTTC. V usage is TRBV29-1 and J usage is TRBJ2-1, with D uncertain. Trimming cost V 2 bases and J 11 bases, with 13 bases left between them. The CDR3 runs to 12 residues. Germline CDR1 SQVTM, CDR2 ANQGSEA.

This rearrangement joins TRBV5-4 to TRBJ2-5; 8 bases agree with TRBD2. The CDR3 consists of 14 residues. Germline-derived CDR1 and CDR2 are SGHNT and YYREEE (reference sequence). J was trimmed by 3 bases and V by 4 bases; bases with no gene match: 5. CDR3 in DNA: TGTGCCAGCAGCGAGACTAGCGACGAAGAGACCCAGTACTTC. Amino acid sequence: CASSETSDEETQYF.

The chain joins TRBV7-2 to TRBJ2-1, with D uncertain. With 6 bases removed from V and 1 base from J, the gap between germline ends came to 19 bases. The CDR3 is 17 residues long. Germline-derived CDR1 and CDR2 are SGHTA and FQGNSA. In DNA form, the CDR3 reads TGTGCCAGCAGAAGCAGTTGGCAGGAGAGATCCTACAATGAGCAGTTCTTC. Translated: CASRSSWQERSYNEQFF.

This clone showed up just a few times. The J gene is TRBJ2-6, the V gene TRBV10-3; D could derive from TRBD1 or TRBD2 (5 bases each). CDR1 is ENHRY, CDR2 SYGVKD, per germline. V lost 6 bases to trimming and J lost 2 bases, with 17 bases between them. This CDR3 has 17 amino acids. CDR3 protein: CAIRGAGFAPGANVLTF. The CDR3 DNA is TGTGCCATCAGGGGAGCAGGGTTTGCTCCTGGGGCCAACGTCCTGACTTTC.

The V and J genes are TRBV25-1 and TRBJ1-3; 9 bases map to TRBD1. Germline V gives CDR1 MGHDK, CDR2 SYGVNS. The CDR3 runs 18 residues. V lost 2 bases, J lost 1 base, and 9 bases stayed unmatched. The CDR3 is CASSELSGTGRSGNTIYF. The DNA of the CDR3 is TGTGCCAGCAGTGAACTATCCGGGACAGGGCGTTCTGGAAACACCATATATTTT.

The chain has TRBV7-2 and TRBJ2-4; weak D call: TRBD2 (6 bases). Germline lookup yields CDR1 SGHTA and CDR2 FQGNSA. The V and J ends lost 1 base and 0 bases respectively, with 10 bases between them. The CDR3 is 16 amino acids. CDR3: CASSLGSGRAKNIQYF. DNA of the CDR3: TGTGCCAGCAGCTTAGGTAGCGGCAGAGCCAAAAACATTCAGTACTTC.

The genes are TRBV7-2 and TRBJ2-3, with unresolved D. Germline V gene sequence: CDR1 SGHTA, CDR2 FQGNSA. This CDR3 is built from 17 residues. The V end was cut by 2 bases, the J end by 0 bases, with 15 bases between. CDR3 in DNA: TGTGCCAGCAGCTTATTTAGCAGACTCGCTAGCACAGATACGCAGTATTTT. Translated: CASSLFSRLASTDTQYF.

This clone has just a few counts. This chain connects TRBV30 to TRBJ2-7; D could derive from TRBD1 or TRBD2 (6 bases each). V was shortened by 3 bases and J by 4 bases, with 13 bases between the two germline ends. This CDR3 comprises 13 residues. Germline lookup yields CDR1 GTSNPN and CDR2 SVGIG (reference sequence). CDR3 amino acids: CAWRLGGQYEQYF. As DNA, the CDR3 is TGTGCCTGGAGATTGGGGGGCCAATACGAGCAGTACTTC.

The chain recombines TRBV2 with TRBJ1-1; D ambiguous. The length of the CDR3 is 15 residues. Deletions cut 7 bases from V and 4 bases from J, with 19 bases between. Germline assignment: CDR1 SNHLY and CDR2 FYNNEI. CDR3 DNA sequence: TGTGCCAGCAAAAACTATTGGGTCCGTGGCACTGAAGCTTTCTTT. It specifies CASKNYWVRGTEAFF. The variable domain in full, completed from reference TRBV2 and TRBJ1-1, reads EPEVTQTPSHQVTQMGQEVILRCVPISNHLYFYWYRQILGQKVEFLVSFYNNEISEKSEIFDDQFSVERPDGSNFTLKIRSTKLEDSAMYFCASKNYWVRGTEAFFGQGTRLTVV.

The CDR3 loop reads CASSFSGRARGEQFF. The CDR3 DNA is TGTGCCAGCAGTTTTAGCGGGAGGGCCCGGGGTGAGCAGTTCTTC. The V and J genes are TRBV27 and TRBJ2-1, with 11 nucleotides matching TRBD2. The junction had 7 bases not matched to a gene; V was cut back by 3 bases and J by 9 bases. The germline V gene has CDR1 MNHEY and CDR2 SMNVEV (reference sequence). This CDR3 contains 15 residues.

V usage is TRBV14 and J usage is TRBJ2-5, with 9 bases lining up with TRBD1. This CDR3 contains 19 residues. The junction had 14 bases not matched to a gene; V was cut back by 1 base and J by 2 bases. The germline CDR1 and CDR2 sequences are SGHDN and FVKESK. CDR3 bases: TGTGCCAGCAGCCAAGGGCGCGTATCCGGGACAGGGAGACAAGAGACCCAGTACTTC. Translation gives CASSQGRVSGTGRQETQYF.

V gene TRBV6-6 combines with J gene TRBJ1-2, with D perhaps matching TRBD1 (5 bases). This CDR3 has 15 residues. Germline V gene data show CDR1 as MNHNY and CDR2 as SVGAGI (reference sequence). With 0 bases removed from V and 2 bases from J, the gap between germline ends came to 10 bases. CDR3 protein: CASSYSTASNYGYTF. DNA for the CDR3: TGTGCCAGCAGTTACTCGACAGCGAGCAACTATGGCTACACCTTC.

The V gene is TRBV9, the J gene TRBJ1-2; weak D call: TRBD1 (6 bases). This CDR3 contains 14 residues. Germline V gene lookup returns CDR1 SGDLS and CDR2 YYNGEE. The V end lost 4 bases, the J end lost 4 bases, and 14 bases lay between the germline ends. Here the CDR3 reads CASSLRQVTYGYTF. CDR3 nucleotides: TGTGCCAGCAGCCTCCGACAGGTAACCTATGGCTACACCTTC.

This chain uses TRBV5-1 with TRBJ1-2, with 7 bases matching TRBD1. Looked up from germline, CDR1 is SGHRS and CDR2 is YFSETQ. This CDR3 comprises 15 residues. J gave up 6 bases and V 4 bases, and 12 bases lay outside the gene matches. Written as DNA, the CDR3 is TGCGCCAGCAGCGTTTCCCGGGACAGCACCCATGGCTACACCTTC. Translated: CASSVSRDSTHGYTF.

The table lists this clone with a few counts. V gene TRBV27 combines with J gene TRBJ1-2; D perhaps matches TRBD1 (5 bases). The germline V and J ends were trimmed by 3 bases and 0 bases, with 11 bases remaining between them. This CDR3 is built from 15 residues. The germline CDR1 and CDR2 sequences are MNHEY and SMNVEV (reference sequence). CDR3 nucleotides: TGTGCCAGCAGTTTTAGACAGCGGGCTAACTATGGCTACACCTTC. This encodes CASSFRQRANYGYTF.

The chain uses TRBV19 and TRBJ2-1; 9 bases map to TRBD2. With 1 base clipped from V and 2 bases from J, the junction kept 3 bases outside the gene matches. Germline assignment: CDR1 LNHDA and CDR2 SQIVND (reference sequence). The CDR3 consists of 16 residues. The CDR3 DNA follows: TGTGCCAGTAGTATAGCCCCTAGCGGGGCCTACAATGAGCAGTTCTTC. Amino acids: CASSIAPSGAYNEQFF.

This clone was counted a few times. This rearrangement joins TRBV18 to TRBJ2-1; D is perhaps TRBD1 or TRBD2 (5 bases each). V was shortened by 6 bases and J by 0 bases, with 21 bases between the two germline ends. The germline CDR1 and CDR2 sequences are KGHSH and LQKENI. The CDR3 totals 18 residues. For the CDR3, the DNA is TGTGCCAGCTCTTCAAGACTAAAGACTGACAGCTCCTACAATGAGCAGTTCTTC. Translating it yields CASSSRLKTDSSYNEQFF. The entire variable domain, with the rest obtained from reference TRBV18 and TRBJ2-1, is as follows: NAGVMQNPRHLVRRRGQEARLRCSPMKGHSHVYWYRQLPEEGLKFMVYLQKENIIDESGMPKERFSAEFPKEGPSILRIQQVVRGDSAAYFCASSSRLKTDSSYNEQFFGPGTRLTVL.

This clone was seen only a few times. This chain joins TRBV7-3 and TRBJ1-5; 10 bases are shared with TRBD1. Germline-derived CDR1 and CDR2 are SGHTA and FQGTGA. V trimming: 0 bases; J trimming: 6 bases; junction bases outside the gene matches: 5. This CDR3 contains 16 residues. In DNA, the CDR3 is TGTGCCAGCAGCTTAACCGGGACAGGGGTAGGTCAGCCCCAGCATTTT. Protein product: CASSLTGTGVGQPQHF.